The clone carrying this T cell receptor (beta chain) was picked up many times. This sample is part of a study of T cells in Graves' hyperthyroidism and ophthalmopathy. PBMCs came from more than 9 ml fresh peripheral blood. The CDR3 length is 14 residues. Germline-derived CDR1 and CDR2 are SGHNT and YENEEA. The V end lost 1 base, the J end lost 4 bases, and 10 bases lay between the germline ends. Amplification of TCR beta CDR3 regions used RNA as the template. The TCR CDR3 first-round RT-PCR relied on the HTBI primer set. TCRdb used MiXCR to reprocess the multiplex PCR reads, holding one entry per CDR3 protein. The data show fewer than 650,000 distinct CDR3 sequences, with approximately 15% seen just once and around 7% held by the top ten.

Material for sequencing was blood. V and J are TRBV11-3 and TRBJ1-2; D unresolved. This sequence was found in a young woman with Graves' ophthalmopathy. The CDR3 protein is CASSLAGEPYGYTF. Here the CDR3 DNA reads TGTGCCAGCAGCTTAGCGGGTGAACCCTATGGCTACACCTTC.